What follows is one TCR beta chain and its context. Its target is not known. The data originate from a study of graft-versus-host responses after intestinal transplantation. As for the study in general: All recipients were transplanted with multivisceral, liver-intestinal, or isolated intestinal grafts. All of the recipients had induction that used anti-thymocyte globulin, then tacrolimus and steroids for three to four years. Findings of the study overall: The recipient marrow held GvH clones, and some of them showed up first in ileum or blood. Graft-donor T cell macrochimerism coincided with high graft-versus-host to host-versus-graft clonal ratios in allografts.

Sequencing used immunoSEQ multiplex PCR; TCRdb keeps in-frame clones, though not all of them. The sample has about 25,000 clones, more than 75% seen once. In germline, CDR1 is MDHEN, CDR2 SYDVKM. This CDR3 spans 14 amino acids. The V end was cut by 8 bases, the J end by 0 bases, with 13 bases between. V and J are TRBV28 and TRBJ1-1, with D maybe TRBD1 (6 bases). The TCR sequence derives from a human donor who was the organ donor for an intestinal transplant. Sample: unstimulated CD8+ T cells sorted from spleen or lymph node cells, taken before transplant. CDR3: CASGQTVMNTEAFF. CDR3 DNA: TGTGCCAGCGGACAGACAGTGATGAACACTGAAGCTTTCTTT.